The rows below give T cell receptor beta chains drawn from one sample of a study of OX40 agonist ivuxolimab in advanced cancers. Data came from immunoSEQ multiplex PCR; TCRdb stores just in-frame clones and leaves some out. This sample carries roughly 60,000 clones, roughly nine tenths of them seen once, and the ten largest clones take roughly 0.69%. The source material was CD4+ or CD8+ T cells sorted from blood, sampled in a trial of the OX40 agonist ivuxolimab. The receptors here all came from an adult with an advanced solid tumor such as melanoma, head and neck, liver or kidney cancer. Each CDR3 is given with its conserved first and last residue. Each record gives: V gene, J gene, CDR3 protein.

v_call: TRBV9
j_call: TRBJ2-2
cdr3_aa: CASSSRVAGELFF

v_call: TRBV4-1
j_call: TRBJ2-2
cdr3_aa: CASSLETANTGELFF

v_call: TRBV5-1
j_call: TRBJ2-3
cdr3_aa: CASSLEAQDTQYF

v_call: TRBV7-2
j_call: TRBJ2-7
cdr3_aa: CASSQITRQAGEQYF

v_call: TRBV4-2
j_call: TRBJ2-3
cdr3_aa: CASSQVTSGRNTDTQYF

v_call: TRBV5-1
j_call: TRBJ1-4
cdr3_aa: CASSLDGATNEKLFF

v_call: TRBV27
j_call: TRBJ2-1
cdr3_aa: CASSLRPRGHNEQFF

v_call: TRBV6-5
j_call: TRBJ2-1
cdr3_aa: CASSYLRTDRPEQFF

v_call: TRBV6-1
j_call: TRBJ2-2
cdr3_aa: CASSEFRQGAGAGELFF

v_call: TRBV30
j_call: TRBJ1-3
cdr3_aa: CAWSVRGIGNTIYF

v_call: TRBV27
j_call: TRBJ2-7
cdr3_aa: CASSLSVSYEQYF

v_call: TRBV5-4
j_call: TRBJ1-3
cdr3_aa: CASSLAGSGNTIYF

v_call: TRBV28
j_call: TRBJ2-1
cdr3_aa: CASSLIRGQSSYNEQFF

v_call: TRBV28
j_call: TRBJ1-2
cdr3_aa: CASSPSSGAVYYGYTF

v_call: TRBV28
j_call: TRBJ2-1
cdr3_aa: CASSGTSGGAIDEQFF

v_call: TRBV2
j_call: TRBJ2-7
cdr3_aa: CASSRTGYEQYF

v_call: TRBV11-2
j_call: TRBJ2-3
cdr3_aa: CASSFTGLAGIDTDTQYF

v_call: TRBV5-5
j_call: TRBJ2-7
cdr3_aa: CASSTSSGTGVIEQYF

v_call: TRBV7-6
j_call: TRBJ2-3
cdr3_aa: CASIASGGGYTDTQYF

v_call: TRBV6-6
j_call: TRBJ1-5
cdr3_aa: CASKMDRAGFQPQHF

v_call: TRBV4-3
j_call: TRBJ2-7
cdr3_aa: CASSQDPGRIYEQYF

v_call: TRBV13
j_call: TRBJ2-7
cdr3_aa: CASSFRPNRGLSYEQYF

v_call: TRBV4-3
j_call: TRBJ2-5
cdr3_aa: CASSTSAGATQYF

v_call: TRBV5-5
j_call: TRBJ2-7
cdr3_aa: CASSSSLVYEQYF

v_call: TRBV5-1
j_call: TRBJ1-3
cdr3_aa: CASSPDASVSGNTIYF

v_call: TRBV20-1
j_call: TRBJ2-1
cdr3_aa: CSAELGDEQFF

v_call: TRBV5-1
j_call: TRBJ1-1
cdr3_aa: CASSLRGQGGEAFF

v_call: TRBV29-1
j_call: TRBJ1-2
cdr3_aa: CSVEGGRTREYGYTF

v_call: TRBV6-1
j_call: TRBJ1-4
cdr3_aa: CASTEDRRTNEKLFF

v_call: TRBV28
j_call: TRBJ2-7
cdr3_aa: CASSLVGGPLFLYEQYF

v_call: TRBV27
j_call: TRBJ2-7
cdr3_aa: CASSFRDRGTYEQYF

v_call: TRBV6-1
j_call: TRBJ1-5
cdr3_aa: CASSGGGGNQPQHF

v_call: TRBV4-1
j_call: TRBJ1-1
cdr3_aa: CASDSGWANTEAFF

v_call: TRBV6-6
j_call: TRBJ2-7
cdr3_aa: CASRSGQGISYEQYF

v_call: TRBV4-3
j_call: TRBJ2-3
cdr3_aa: CASSQESGNTDTQYF

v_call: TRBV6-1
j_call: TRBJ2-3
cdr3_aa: CASSPDWGRDTQYF

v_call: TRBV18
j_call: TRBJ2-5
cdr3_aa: CASSLGVKETQYF

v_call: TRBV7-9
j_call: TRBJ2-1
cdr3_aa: CASSLDRGNHDEQFF

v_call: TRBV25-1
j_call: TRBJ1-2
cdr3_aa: CASSEWGSGPAYGYTF

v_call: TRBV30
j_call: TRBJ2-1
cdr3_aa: CAGSRGGGNEQFF

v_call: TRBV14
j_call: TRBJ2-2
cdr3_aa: CASSQEPALAGELFF